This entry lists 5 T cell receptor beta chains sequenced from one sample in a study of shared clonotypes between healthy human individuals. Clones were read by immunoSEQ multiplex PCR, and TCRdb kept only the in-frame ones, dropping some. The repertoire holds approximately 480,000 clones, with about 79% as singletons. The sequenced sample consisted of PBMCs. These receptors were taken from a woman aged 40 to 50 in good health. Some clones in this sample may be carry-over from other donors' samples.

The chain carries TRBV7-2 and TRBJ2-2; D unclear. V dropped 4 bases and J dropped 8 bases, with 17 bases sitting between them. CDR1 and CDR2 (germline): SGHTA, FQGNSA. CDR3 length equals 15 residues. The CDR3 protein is CASSSRKDGNGELFF. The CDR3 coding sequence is TGTGCCAGCAGCTCCCGAAAGGACGGCAATGGGGAGCTGTTTTTT. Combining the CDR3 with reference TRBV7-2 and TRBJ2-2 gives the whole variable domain GAGVSQSPSNKVTEKGKDVELRCDPISGHTALYWYRQSLGQGLEFLIYFQGNSAPDKSGLPSDRFSAERTGGSVSTLTIQRTQQEDSAVYLCASSSRKDGNGELFFGEGSRLTVL.

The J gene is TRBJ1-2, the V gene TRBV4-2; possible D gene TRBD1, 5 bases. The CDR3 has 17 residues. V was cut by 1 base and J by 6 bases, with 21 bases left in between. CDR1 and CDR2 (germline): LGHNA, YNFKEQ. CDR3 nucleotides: TGTGCCAGCAGCCAAGCCAGTCGGGGCAAAAAGGGTGATGGCTACACCTTC. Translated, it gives CASSQASRGKKGDGYTF.

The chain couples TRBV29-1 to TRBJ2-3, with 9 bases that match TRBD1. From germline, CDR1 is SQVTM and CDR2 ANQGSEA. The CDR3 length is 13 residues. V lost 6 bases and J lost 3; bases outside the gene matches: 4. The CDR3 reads CSVGQGWTDTQYF. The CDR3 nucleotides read TGCAGCGTCGGACAGGGGTGGACAGATACGCAGTATTTT.

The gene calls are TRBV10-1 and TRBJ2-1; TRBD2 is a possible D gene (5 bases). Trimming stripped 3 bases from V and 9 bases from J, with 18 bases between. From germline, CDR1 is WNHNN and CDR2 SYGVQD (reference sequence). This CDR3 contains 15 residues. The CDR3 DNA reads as TGCGCCAGCAGTGACGGCAGACTGGGCGCGGGTGAGCAGTTCTTC. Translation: CASSDGRLGAGEQFF.

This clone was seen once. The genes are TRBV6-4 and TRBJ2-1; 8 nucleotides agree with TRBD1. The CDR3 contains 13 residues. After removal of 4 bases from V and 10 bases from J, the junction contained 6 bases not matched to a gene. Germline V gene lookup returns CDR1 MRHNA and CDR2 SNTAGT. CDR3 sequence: CASSATYRGEQFF. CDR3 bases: TGTGCCAGCAGTGCTACCTACAGGGGGGAGCAGTTCTTC.